Below are 7 T cell receptor beta chains sequenced from a single sample in a study of blood T cell repertoires in COVID-19. TCRdb's table, derived via immunoSEQ multiplex PCR, lists solely in-frame clones and lacks some. The sample has 210,000 or so clones, roughly 80% seen once; the top ten hold 4% to 5.5%. The sequenced material came from peripheral blood. The receptor set was obtained from a human donor in a cohort sampled during active COVID-19.

This clone was detected once. The chain has TRBV7-9 and TRBJ1-1; D gene unclear. V lost 5 bases, J lost 8 bases, and 9 bases lay in between. Germline CDR1 and CDR2: SEHNR and FQNEAQ (reference sequence). This CDR3 spans 11 amino acids. CDR3 sequence: CASSPSGEAFF. In DNA, the CDR3 is TGTGCCAGCAGCCCATCAGGAGAAGCTTTCTTT.

The chain joins TRBV15 to TRBJ1-1; a possible D gene is TRBD1 (5 bases). The germline CDR1 and CDR2 sequences are LNHNV and YYDKDF (reference sequence). V shed 8 bases and J shed 0 bases, with 13 bases lying between them. This CDR3 has 14 residues. The CDR3 bases are TGTGCCACCGCGGACACCAGAATGAACACTGAAGCTTTCTTT. Its translation is CATADTRMNTEAFF.

The chain couples TRBV30 to TRBJ2-3; TRBD2 matches 10 bases. The CDR3 covers 16 residues. Germline CDR1 reads GTSNPN; CDR2 reads SVGIG (reference sequence). The ends lost 0 bases at V and 2 bases at J; junction bases unmatched: 5. The CDR3 nucleotides read TGTGCCTGGAGTGTAAGGACTAGCGGATACACAGATACGCAGTATTTT. It is translated as CAWSVRTSGYTDTQYF. The full variable domain, rest sourced from reference TRBV30 and TRBJ2-3, is SQTIHQWPATLVQPVGSPLSLECTVEGTSNPNLYWYRQAAGRGLQLLFYSVGIGQISSEVPQNLSASRPQDRQFILSSKKLLLSDSGFYLCAWSVRTSGYTDTQYFGPGTRLTVL.

The gene calls are TRBV7-2 and TRBJ2-5, with D possibly matching TRBD2 (6 bases). This CDR3 comprises 13 residues. Trimming left V 5 bases short and J 5 bases short, with 12 bases between. Germline loops: CDR1 SGHTA, CDR2 FQGNSA. The CDR3 coding sequence is TGTGCCAGCAGCGACAGACTAGGGGAGACCCAGTACTTC. This codes for CASSDRLGETQYF. Variable domain in full (rest from reference TRBV7-2 and TRBJ2-5): GAGVSQSPSNKVTEKGKDVELRCDPISGHTALYWYRQSLGQGLEFLIYFQGNSAPDKSGLPSDRFSAERTGGSVSTLTIQRTQQEDSAVYLCASSDRLGETQYFGPGTRLLVL.

The chain recombines TRBV11-2 with TRBJ1-1, with D hard to call. In germline, CDR1 is SGHAT, CDR2 FQNNGV. V lost 3 bases and J 6 bases, leaving 8 bases between the germline ends. CDR3 length equals 12 residues. The CDR3 DNA reads TGTGCCAGCAGCTTTCTGGGCGCTGAAGCTTTCTTT. It specifies CASSFLGAEAFF.

The genes are TRBV11-2 and TRBJ1-6; weak D call: TRBD1 (6 bases). The CDR3 spans 16 residues. V was shortened by 5 bases and J by 4 bases, with 15 bases between the two germline ends. The germline CDR1 and CDR2 sequences are SGHAT and FQNNGV. The DNA of the CDR3 is TGTGCCAGCAGCCTATTTATACAGGGATATAATTCACCCCTCCACTTT. This codes for CASSLFIQGYNSPLHF.

This sequence joins TRBV11-2 and TRBJ2-7, with 9 positions matching TRBD1. Trimming at V came to 5 bases and at J to 3 bases, leaving 5 bases not matched to a gene. Germline CDR1 is SGHAT and CDR2 is FQNNGV. This CDR3 spans 14 amino acids. The CDR3 DNA reads as TGTGCCAGCAGCCGGGACAGGGCCCTCTACGAGCAGTACTTC. This sequence encodes CASSRDRALYEQYF.